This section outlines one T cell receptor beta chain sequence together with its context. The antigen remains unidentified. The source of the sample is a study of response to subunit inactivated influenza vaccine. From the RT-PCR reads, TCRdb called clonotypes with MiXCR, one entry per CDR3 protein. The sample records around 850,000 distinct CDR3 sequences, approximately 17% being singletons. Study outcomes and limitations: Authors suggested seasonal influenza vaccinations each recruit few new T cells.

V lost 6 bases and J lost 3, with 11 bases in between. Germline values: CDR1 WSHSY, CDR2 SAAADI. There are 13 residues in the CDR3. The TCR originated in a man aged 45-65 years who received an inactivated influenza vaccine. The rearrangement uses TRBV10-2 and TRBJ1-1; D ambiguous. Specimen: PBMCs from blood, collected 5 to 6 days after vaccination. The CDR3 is CASSQNQDTEAFF. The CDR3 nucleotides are TGCGCCAGCAGCCAGAACCAGGACACTGAAGCTTTCTTT.